One and the same sample provided the 23 T cell receptor beta chains below, sequenced in a study of blood T cells in healthy people across ages. Primers used in a second PCR of roughly 6 to 11 cycles were a sample-barcoded 5' primer and a J-beta primer mix. TCRdb fed the 5' RACE reads into MiXCR, producing one record per CDR3 protein. Among hundreds of thousands of distinct CDR3 sequences listed, 40% to 55% were seen once. Specimen: blood. The receptors derive from a man older than 75 in good health.

This clonotype was seen at least ten times. The rearrangement joins TRBV29-1 to TRBJ2-1; D gene ambiguous. The CDR3 runs to 12 residues. Germline values: CDR1 SQVTM, CDR2 ANQGSEA. The ends were cut back, 8 bases at V and 4 bases at J, with 12 bases in the middle. The CDR3 spells CSSGRQYNEQFF. DNA for the CDR3: TGCAGCTCTGGACGGCAATACAATGAGCAGTTCTTC.

This clonotype appeared a few times. CDR3 sequence reads: CASRRQGGDSNNEQFF. CDR3 bases: TGTGCCAGCAGACGGCAGGGCGGGGACTCTAACAATGAGCAGTTCTTC. The rearrangement links TRBV7-9 to TRBJ2-1, with D possibly being TRBD2 (6 bases). Germline assignment: CDR1 SEHNR and CDR2 FQNEAQ (reference sequence). The CDR3 consists of 16 residues. V was cut by 6 bases and J by 5 bases, with 20 bases left in between. Based on the CDR3 plus reference TRBV7-9 and TRBJ2-1, the full variable domain is DTGVSQNPRHKITKRGQNVTFRCDPISEHNRLYWYRQTLGQGPEFLTYFQNEAQLEKSRLLSDRFSAERPKGSFSTLEIQRTEQGDSAMYLCASRRQGGDSNNEQFFGPGTRLTVL.

At least ten counts were recorded for this clonotype. The CDR3 reads CASVTRQGQYEQYF. Here the CDR3 DNA reads TGTGCCAGCGTAACACGACAGGGTCAATACGAGCAGTACTTC. This chain uses TRBV6-2 or TRBV6-3 with TRBJ2-7; 7 positions match TRBD1. The CDR3 contains 14 residues. After removal of 8 bases from V and 4 bases from J, the junction contained 11 bases not matched to a gene. Germline CDR1 is MNHEY and CDR2 is SVGEGT.

J is TRBJ2-7 and V is TRBV20-1; D ambiguous. The CDR3 extends over 14 amino acids. The germline V gene encodes CDR1 DFQATT and CDR2 SNEGSKA (reference sequence). Trimming pared 5 bases from V and 3 bases from J, leaving 17 bases between. The CDR3 DNA reads as TGCAGTGCTGAACCCTCAGGCTACCTCTACGAGCAGTACTTC. Translation: CSAEPSGYLYEQYF.

This chain links TRBV9 with TRBJ2-2, with 12 bases that match TRBD2. This CDR3 comprises 15 residues. Germline assignment: CDR1 SGDLS and CDR2 YYNGEE. The junction had 8 bases not matched to a gene; V was cut back by 7 bases and J by 7 bases. CDR3 protein: CASGRLAGEVGELFF. CDR3 DNA: TGTGCCAGCGGTCGACTAGCGGGGGAGGTCGGGGAGCTGTTTTTT.

V usage is TRBV7-9 and J usage is TRBJ2-3, with D perhaps matching TRBD2 (6 bases). This CDR3 spans 14 amino acids. V lost 5 bases and J lost 0, with 9 bases in between. Germline V lookup: CDR1 SEHNR, CDR2 FQNEAQ (reference sequence). The CDR3 DNA reads TGTGCCAGCAGCGACGGGACTAGCACAGATACGCAGTATTTT. As protein: CASSDGTSTDTQYF.

The gene calls are TRBV13 and TRBJ1-6; 7 bases match TRBD1. Germline trimming cut 3 bases from V and 7 bases from J; bases unmatched to any gene: 12. The CDR3 contains 17 residues. CDR1 PRHDT and CDR2 FYEKMQ come from the germline V gene (reference sequence). This CDR3 reads CASSLGSGGQENSPLHF. The CDR3 DNA is TGTGCCAGCAGCTTGGGCTCAGGTGGACAGGAAAATTCACCCCTCCACTTT.

The sample holds a few counts of this clonotype. This chain joins TRBV7-9 and TRBJ2-2, with D hard to call. Trimming took 1 base from V and 4 from J, leaving 4 bases between them. The CDR3 length is 13 residues. In germline, CDR1 is SEHNR, CDR2 FQNEAQ (reference sequence). The CDR3 DNA reads as TGTGCCAGCAGCTTAGATGTCACCGGGGAGCTGTTTTTT. Protein: CASSLDVTGELFF.

The chain links TRBV5-1 to TRBJ2-1; 7 bases fit TRBD1. The CDR3 runs 16 residues. Trimming at V came to 4 bases and at J to 10 bases, leaving 17 bases not matched to a gene. Germline CDR1 SGHRS, CDR2 YFSETQ. As DNA, the CDR3 is TGCGCCAGCAGCCAACAACAGGGGCCACCCGGTGAGGAGCAGTTCTTC. It specifies CASSQQQGPPGEEQFF.

This chain links TRBV12-3 or TRBV12-4 with TRBJ2-5; the D gene is possibly TRBD2 (6 bases). The CDR3 is 15 residues long. Trimming removed 2 bases at V and 4 bases at J, with 14 bases between. The DNA of the CDR3 is TGTGCCAGCAGTTTATCGCCTGGGAGGCGAGAGACCCAGTACTTC. This translates into CASSLSPGRRETQYF.

The rearrangement uses TRBV19 and TRBJ2-1; TRBD2 matches 8 bases. Trimming cost V 6 bases and J 5 bases; bases outside gene matches: 6. The germline CDR1 and CDR2 sequences are LNHDA and SQIVND (reference sequence). The CDR3 is 14 residues long. DNA for the CDR3: TGTGCCAGTAGGCGGGGGGCGCGGGACAATGAGCAGTTCTTC. Its translation is CASRRGARDNEQFF.

This clonotype showed up just once. The chain links TRBV20-1 to TRBJ2-1; 10 bases agree with TRBD2. This CDR3 has 15 amino acids. Germline CDR1 and CDR2: DFQATT and SNEGSKA (reference sequence). V lost 6 bases, J lost 7 bases, and 12 bases stayed unmatched. DNA for the CDR3: TGCAGTGCCCCCCGGCTAGCGGGAGAGTATAATGAGCAGTTCTTC. Translation gives CSAPRLAGEYNEQFF.

V and J are TRBV20-1 and TRBJ1-2; D is unclear. With 7 bases removed from V and 5 bases from J, the gap between germline ends came to 17 bases. Germline assignment: CDR1 DFQATT and CDR2 SNEGSKA (reference sequence). The length of the CDR3 is 13 residues. CDR3 sequence reads: CSVKEPGPYGYTF. DNA of the CDR3: TGCAGTGTAAAGGAGCCCGGGCCGTATGGCTACACCTTC.

The CDR3 here is CASRTGGSGETQYF. CDR3 bases: TGTGCCAGCAGAACGGGTGGGTCCGGGGAGACCCAGTACTTC. J is TRBJ2-5 and V is TRBV6-5, with unresolved D. Trimming stripped 6 bases from V and 5 bases from J, with 16 bases between. Germline CDR1 MNHEY, CDR2 SVGAGI. There are 14 residues in the CDR3.

This clonotype came up once. The chain employs TRBV7-2 and TRBJ2-5, with D perhaps TRBD2 (6 bases). This CDR3 is 15 amino acids long. V was clipped by 5 bases and J by 11 bases, with 24 bases between them. Germline CDR1 SGHTA, CDR2 FQGNSA. The CDR3 loop is CASSPRGSFWGEQYF. CDR3 coding DNA: TGTGCCAGCAGCCCTCGAGGCAGCTTCTGGGGGGAGCAGTACTTC.

The chain carries TRBV20-1 and TRBJ2-7; TRBD2 matches 11 bases. CDR3 length equals 17 residues. V lost 0 bases to trimming and J lost 1 base; unmatched junction nucleotides: 8. Germline lookup yields CDR1 DFQATT and CDR2 SNEGSKA (reference sequence). CDR3 nucleotide sequence: TGCAGTGCTAGAGAGGGCAGTAGCGGGAGGGTGTCCTACGAGCAGTACTTC. It encodes CSAREGSSGRVSYEQYF.

This clonotype was recorded once. The chain employs TRBV29-1 and TRBJ1-1; D is undetermined. This CDR3 spans 14 amino acids. The ends were cut back, 0 bases at V and 5 bases at J, with 13 bases in the middle. CDR1 SQVTM and CDR2 ANQGSEA come from the germline V gene. The CDR3 nucleotides are TGCAGCGTTGAAGAGGGTCAGGCCGGGACTGAAGCTTTCTTT. Translating gives CSVEEGQAGTEAFF.

This chain links TRBV12-3 or TRBV12-4 with TRBJ2-3; no reliable D call. The CDR3 length is 15 residues. The V end lost 7 bases, the J end lost 2 bases, and 16 bases lay between the germline ends. CDR3 amino acids: CASIANRANTDTQYF. Written as DNA, the CDR3 is TGTGCCAGCATCGCAAATCGGGCCAACACAGATACGCAGTATTTT.

V usage is TRBV3-1 and J usage is TRBJ1-1, with D uncertain. The V end lost 0 bases, the J end lost 3 bases, and 8 bases lay between the germline ends. The CDR3 has 14 amino acids. Germline values: CDR1 LGHDT, CDR2 YNNKEL (reference sequence). The CDR3 bases are TGTGCCAGCAGCCAAGAGAGGTTGGACACTGAAGCTTTCTTT. It encodes CASSQERLDTEAFF.

The chain employs TRBV7-2 and TRBJ2-7, with TRBD1 matching over 8 bases. The CDR3 contains 14 residues. The V gene's germline CDR1 is SGHTA and CDR2 FQGNSA. Germline trimming cut 4 bases from V and 2 bases from J; bases unmatched to any gene: 4. The CDR3 reads CASSWDRCTYEQYF. The CDR3 region has the DNA TGTGCCAGCAGCTGGGACAGGTGTACCTACGAGCAGTACTTC.

Only a few counts were recorded for this clonotype. V usage is TRBV9 and J usage is TRBJ2-1; a possible D gene is TRBD1 (5 bases). Germline CDR1 reads SGDLS; CDR2 reads YYNGEE. Trimming took off 4 bases at V and 2 bases at J, with 10 bases between the two ends. CDR3 length: 14 amino acids. This CDR3 reads CASSTAGPYNEQFF. CDR3 coding DNA: TGTGCCAGCAGCACCGCAGGGCCCTACAATGAGCAGTTCTTC.

V is TRBV4-3 and J is TRBJ2-6; D is tentatively TRBD1 or TRBD2 (5 bases each). This CDR3 comprises 16 residues. The germline CDR1 and CDR2 sequences are LGHNA and YSLEER. Between the trimmed V and J ends, which lost 0 bases and 0 bases, there was a span of 6 bases. CDR3 sequence reads: CASSQEGDSGANVLTF. CDR3 bases: TGCGCCAGCAGCCAAGAGGGGGACTCTGGGGCCAACGTCCTGACTTTC.

J is TRBJ1-5 and V is TRBV29-1, with D possibly being TRBD1 (6 bases). CDR1 and CDR2 (germline): SQVTM, ANQGSEA. Trimming took off 4 bases at V and 4 bases at J, with 11 bases between the two ends. This CDR3 has 13 residues. The CDR3 here is CSVARTENQPQHF. CDR3 in DNA: TGCAGCGTTGCAAGGACAGAGAATCAGCCCCAGCATTTT.